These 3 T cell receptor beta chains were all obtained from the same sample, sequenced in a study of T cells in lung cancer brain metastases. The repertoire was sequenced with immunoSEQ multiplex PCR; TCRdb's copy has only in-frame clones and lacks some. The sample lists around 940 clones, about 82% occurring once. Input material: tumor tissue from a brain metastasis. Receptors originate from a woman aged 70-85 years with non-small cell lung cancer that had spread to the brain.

The CDR3 region has the DNA TGTGCCAGCTCACCGGGAGGGCAACTAGCGGGGTCCTCCTACAATGAGCAGTTCTTC. Translation: CASSPGGQLAGSSYNEQFF. The rearrangement links TRBV18 to TRBJ2-1; TRBD2 matches 10 bases. V lost 3 bases, J lost 0 bases, and 11 bases stayed unmatched. The CDR3 spans 19 residues. Germline lookup yields CDR1 KGHSH and CDR2 LQKENI.

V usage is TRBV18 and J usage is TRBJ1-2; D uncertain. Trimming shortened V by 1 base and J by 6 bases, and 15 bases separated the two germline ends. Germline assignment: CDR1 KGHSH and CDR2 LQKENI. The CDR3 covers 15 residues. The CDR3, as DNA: TGTGCCAGCTCACCACGCCTCACCAGGATTCATGGCTACACCTTC. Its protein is CASSPRLTRIHGYTF.

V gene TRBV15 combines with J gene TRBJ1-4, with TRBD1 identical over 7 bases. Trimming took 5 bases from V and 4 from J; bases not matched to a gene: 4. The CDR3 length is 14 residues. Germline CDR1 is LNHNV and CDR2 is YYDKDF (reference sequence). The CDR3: CATSPGQINEKLFF. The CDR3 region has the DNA TGTGCCACCAGCCCGGGACAGATTAATGAAAAACTGTTTTTT.